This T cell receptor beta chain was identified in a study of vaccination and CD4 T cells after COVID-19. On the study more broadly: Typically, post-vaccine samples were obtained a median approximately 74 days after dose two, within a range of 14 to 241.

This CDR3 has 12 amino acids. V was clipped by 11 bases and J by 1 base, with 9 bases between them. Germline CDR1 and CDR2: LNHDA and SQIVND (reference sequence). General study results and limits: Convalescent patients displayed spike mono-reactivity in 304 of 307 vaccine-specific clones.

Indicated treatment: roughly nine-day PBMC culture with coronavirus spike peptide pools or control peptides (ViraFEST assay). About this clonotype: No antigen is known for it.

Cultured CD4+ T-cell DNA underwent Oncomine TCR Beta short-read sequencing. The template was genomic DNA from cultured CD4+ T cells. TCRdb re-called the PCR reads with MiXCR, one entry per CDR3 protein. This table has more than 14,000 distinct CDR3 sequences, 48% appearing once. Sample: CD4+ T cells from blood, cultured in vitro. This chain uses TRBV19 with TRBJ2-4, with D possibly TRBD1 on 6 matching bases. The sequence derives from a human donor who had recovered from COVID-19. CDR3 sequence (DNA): TGTGCCTGCCAGGGGGCCAAAAACATTCAGTACTTC. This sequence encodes CACQGAKNIQYF.